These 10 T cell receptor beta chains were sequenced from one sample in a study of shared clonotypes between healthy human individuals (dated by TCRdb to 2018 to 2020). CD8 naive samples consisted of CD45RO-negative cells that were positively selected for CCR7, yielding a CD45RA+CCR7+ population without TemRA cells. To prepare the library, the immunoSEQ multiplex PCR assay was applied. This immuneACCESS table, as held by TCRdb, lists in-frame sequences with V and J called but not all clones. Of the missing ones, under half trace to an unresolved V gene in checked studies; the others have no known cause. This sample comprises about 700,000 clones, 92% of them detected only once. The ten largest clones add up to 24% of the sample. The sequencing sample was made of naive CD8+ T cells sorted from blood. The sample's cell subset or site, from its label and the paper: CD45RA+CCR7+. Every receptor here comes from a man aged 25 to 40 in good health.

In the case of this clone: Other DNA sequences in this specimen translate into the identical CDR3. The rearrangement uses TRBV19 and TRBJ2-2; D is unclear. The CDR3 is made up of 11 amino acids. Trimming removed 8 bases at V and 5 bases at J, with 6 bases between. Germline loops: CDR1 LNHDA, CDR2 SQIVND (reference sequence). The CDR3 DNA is TGTGCCAGTCGTTCAACCGGGGAGCTGTTTTTT. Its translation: CASRSTGELFF.

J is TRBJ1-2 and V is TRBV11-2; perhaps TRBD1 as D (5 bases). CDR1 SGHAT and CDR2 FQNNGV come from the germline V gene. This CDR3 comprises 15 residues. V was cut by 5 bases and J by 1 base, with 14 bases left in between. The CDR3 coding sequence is TGTGCCAGCAGCATTGCAGGGAATGTTAACTATGGCTACACCTTC. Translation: CASSIAGNVNYGYTF.

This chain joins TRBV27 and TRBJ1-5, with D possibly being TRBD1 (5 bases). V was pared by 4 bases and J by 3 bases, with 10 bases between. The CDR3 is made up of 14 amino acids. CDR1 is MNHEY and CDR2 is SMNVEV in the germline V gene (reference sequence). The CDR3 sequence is CASSSGQTNQPQHF. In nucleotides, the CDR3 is TGTGCCAGCAGTTCGGGGCAGACCAATCAGCCCCAGCATTTT.

CDR3 DNA: TGTGCCAGCAGCCTTAGCGGGAGGTCGGACGAGCAGTACTTC. It encodes CASSLSGRSDEQYF. V gene TRBV28 combines with J gene TRBJ2-7, with TRBD2 matching over 10 bases. J gave up 5 bases and V 6 bases, and 7 bases lay outside the gene matches. The CDR3 extends over 14 amino acids. Germline CDR1 MDHEN, CDR2 SYDVKM.

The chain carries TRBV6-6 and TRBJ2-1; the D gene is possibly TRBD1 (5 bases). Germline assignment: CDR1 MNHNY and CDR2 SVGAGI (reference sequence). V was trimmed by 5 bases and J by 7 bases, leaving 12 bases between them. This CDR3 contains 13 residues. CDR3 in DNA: TGTGCCAGCAGTCCTTCAGGGCTAAATGAGCAGTTCTTC. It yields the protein CASSPSGLNEQFF.

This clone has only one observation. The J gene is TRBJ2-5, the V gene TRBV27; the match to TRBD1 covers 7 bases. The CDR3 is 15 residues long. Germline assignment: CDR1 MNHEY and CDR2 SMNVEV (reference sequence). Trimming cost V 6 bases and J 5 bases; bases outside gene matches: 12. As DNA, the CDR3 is TGTGCCAGCAGCCGGAGCCAGGGGGTGGGGGAGACCCAGTACTTC. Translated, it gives CASSRSQGVGETQYF.

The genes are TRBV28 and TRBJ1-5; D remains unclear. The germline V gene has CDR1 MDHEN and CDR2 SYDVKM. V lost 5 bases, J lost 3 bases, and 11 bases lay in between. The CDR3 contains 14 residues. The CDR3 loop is CASSLLGYNQPQHF. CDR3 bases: TGTGCCAGCAGTCTCCTCGGGTACAATCAGCCCCAGCATTTT.

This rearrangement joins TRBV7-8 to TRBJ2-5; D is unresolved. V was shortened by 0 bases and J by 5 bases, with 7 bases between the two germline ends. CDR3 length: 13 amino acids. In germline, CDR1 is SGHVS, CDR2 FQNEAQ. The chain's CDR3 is CASSLARTETQYF. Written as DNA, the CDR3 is TGTGCCAGCAGCTTAGCTCGGACGGAGACCCAGTACTTC.

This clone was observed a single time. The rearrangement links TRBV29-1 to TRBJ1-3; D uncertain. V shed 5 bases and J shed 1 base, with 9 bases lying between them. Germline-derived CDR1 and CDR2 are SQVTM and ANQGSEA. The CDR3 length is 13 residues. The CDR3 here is CSVHGPSGNTIYF. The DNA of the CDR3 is TGCAGCGTTCACGGACCTTCTGGAAACACCATATATTTT.

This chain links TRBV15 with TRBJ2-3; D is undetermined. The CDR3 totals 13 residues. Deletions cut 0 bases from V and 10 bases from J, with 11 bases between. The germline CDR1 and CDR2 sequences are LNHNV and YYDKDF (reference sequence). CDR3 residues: CATSRDPIGSQYF. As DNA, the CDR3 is TGTGCCACCAGCAGAGATCCTATCGGGTCGCAGTATTTT.